This T cell receptor beta chain was obtained from a study of T cells in localized non-small cell lung cancer. Study results and limitations: A raised T cell density in blood coincided with lengthier overall survival. Adjacent lung was found to contain a median approximately 60 of the top 100 tumor clones. T cell clonality was highest in uninvolved adjacent lung, above tumor.

Concerning this clone: No antigen is known for it.

The assay was immunoSEQ multiplex PCR, and TCRdb's table has in-frame clones only and misses some. The data hold around 28,000 clones, with 70% to 90% observed a single time. Sequenced here: peripheral blood, sampled before any cancer treatment. The TCR sequence derives from a woman aged 18 to 55 with stage I lung adenocarcinoma.

DNA of the CDR3: TGTGCCATCAGTGAGTCGACAAGGCTTTCCACTGAAGCTTTCTTT. Its protein product is CAISESTRLSTEAFF. The gene calls are TRBV10-3 and TRBJ1-1, with no clear D. Germline V gene data show CDR1 as ENHRY and CDR2 as SYGVKD. Trimming took 0 bases from V and 4 from J, leaving 12 bases between them. This CDR3 spans 15 amino acids.